The TCR beta chain under discussion was sequenced for a study of blood T cell repertoires in COVID-19. Using immunoSEQ multiplex PCR, the repertoire was profiled, and TCRdb retains in-frame clones only, with some absent. The repertoire includes 250,000 or so clones, around 90% of them detected once, and 6% to 9% sits in the top ten. The CDR3 consists of 13 residues. The germline V and J ends were trimmed by 4 bases and 8 bases, with 14 bases remaining between them. Germline values: CDR1 LGHNA, CDR2 YSLEER. V usage is TRBV4-3 and J usage is TRBJ1-2; D not certain. The receptor's source is a woman in her sixties or seventies with active or convalescent COVID-19. Specimen: peripheral blood. CDR3 DNA sequence: TGCGCCAGCAGCCCTCAGGAGGGAGGAGGCTACACCTTC. As protein: CASSPQEGGGYTF.